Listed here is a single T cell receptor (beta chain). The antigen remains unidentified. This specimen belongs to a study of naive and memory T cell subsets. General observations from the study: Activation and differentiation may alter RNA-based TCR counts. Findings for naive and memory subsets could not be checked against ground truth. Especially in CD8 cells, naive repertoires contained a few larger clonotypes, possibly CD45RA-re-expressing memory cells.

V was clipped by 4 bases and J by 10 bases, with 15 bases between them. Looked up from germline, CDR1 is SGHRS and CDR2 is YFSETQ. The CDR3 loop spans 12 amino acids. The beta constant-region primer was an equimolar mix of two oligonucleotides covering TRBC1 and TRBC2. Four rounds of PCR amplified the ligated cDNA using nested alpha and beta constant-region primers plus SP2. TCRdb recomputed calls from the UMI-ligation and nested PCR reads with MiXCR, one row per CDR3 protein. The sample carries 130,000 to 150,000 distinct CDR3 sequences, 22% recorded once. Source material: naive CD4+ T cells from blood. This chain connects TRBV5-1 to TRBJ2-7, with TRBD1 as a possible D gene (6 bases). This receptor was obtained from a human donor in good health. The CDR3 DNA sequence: TGCGCCAGCAGCACCGGACAGAGGTACCAGTACTTC. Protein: CASSTGQRYQYF.